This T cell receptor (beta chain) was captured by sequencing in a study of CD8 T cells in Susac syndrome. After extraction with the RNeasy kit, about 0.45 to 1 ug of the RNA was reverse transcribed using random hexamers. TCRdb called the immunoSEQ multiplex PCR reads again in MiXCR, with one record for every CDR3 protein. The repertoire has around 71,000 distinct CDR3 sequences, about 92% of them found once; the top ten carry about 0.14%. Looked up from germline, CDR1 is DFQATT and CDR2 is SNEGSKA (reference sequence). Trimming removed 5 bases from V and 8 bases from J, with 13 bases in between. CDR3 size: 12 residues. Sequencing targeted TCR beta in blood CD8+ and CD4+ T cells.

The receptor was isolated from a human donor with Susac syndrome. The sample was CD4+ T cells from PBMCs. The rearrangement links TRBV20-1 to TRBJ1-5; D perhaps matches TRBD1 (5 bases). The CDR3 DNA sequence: TGCAGTGCTTGGGCCGGGGCTGAGCCCCAGCATTTT. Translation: CSAWAGAEPQHF.